The sequence of this TCR beta chain was determined in a study of cytomegalovirus exposure and HLA in healthy donors. Regarding this clone: Its antigen is currently unknown.

PCR primers comprised 60 Vbeta and 13 Jbeta primers. TCRdb's table, derived via immunoSEQ multiplex PCR, lists solely in-frame clones and lacks some. The repertoire includes around 190,000 clones, about 88% of them detected once, and approximately 2% sits in the top ten. Study conclusions and caveats: In vitro experiments confirmed that three CMV-associated chains were specific for CMV antigens. Presence/absence analyses assumed roughly uniform sequencing depth across donors.

Losses at the gene ends were 1 base for V and 7 bases for J; bases not matched to a gene: 5. The CDR3 is made up of 15 amino acids. Per the germline V gene, CDR1 is LNHNV and CDR2 is YYDKDF (reference sequence). The V and J genes are TRBV15 and TRBJ2-1, with 9 bases aligning to TRBD1. The specimen was PBMCs. The TCR originated in a woman aged 18 to 35 in good health and CMV-seronegative. The chain's CDR3 is CATSRVGQGWNEQFF. The CDR3 DNA reads as TGTGCCACCAGCAGAGTGGGACAGGGTTGGAATGAGCAGTTCTTC.